One T cell receptor beta chain is described in this entry. Its antigen remains unidentified. Genes here carry mouse names. With the read ending 4 residues before the CDR3 end, the germline J gene is used to fill in that end. This entry is derived from a study of CD8+ T cells in alopecia areata. Study overall: Recipients were approximately 7-11-week-old female C3H/HeJ mice grafted with skin from 6-12-month-old C3H/HeJ donors with spontaneous alopecia. Study conclusions and caveats: Mice gave a clearer picture of TCR sharing than patients did, possibly for HLA-related reasons. Compared with normal scalp, lesional scalp had higher clonality and more expanded CD8+ clones.

As the sequencing template, cDNA was produced by extracting RNA and reverse transcribing it. Sequenced by immunoSEQ multiplex PCR; TCRdb stores in-frame clones only, minus some. Observed in the sample are about 270,000 clones, none of them singletons. Sorting of pooled cutaneous lymph node cells was based on CD4, CD8alpha, NKG2D, NKG2ACE and other markers. Per germline, CDR1 NSQYPW and CDR2 LRSPGD (reference sequence). The CDR3 runs to 15 residues. V lost 0 bases and J lost 4, with 12 bases in between. The receptor's source is a C3H/HeJ mouse with alopecia areata. The mice in this strain carry MHC haplotype H2-k. What was sequenced was CD4+ T cells sorted from a lymph node. V usage is TRBV1 and J usage is TRBJ1-1, with D tentatively TRBD1 (6 bases). CDR3 sequence reads: CTCSAERGARTEVFF. Incomplete CDR3 DNA: TGCACCTGCAGTGCAGAAAGGGGGGCGCGCACA.